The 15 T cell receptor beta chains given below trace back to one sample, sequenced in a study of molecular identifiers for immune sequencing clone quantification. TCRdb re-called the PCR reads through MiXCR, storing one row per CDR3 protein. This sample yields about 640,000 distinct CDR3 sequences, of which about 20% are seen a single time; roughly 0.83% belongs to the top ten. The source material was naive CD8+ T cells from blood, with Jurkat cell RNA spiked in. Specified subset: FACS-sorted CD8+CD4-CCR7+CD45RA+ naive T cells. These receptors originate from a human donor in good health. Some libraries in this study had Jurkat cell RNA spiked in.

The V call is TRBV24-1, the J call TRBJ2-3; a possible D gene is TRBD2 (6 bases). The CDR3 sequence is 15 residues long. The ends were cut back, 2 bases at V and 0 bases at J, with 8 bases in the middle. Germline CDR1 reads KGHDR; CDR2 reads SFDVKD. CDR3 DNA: TGTGCCACCAGTGATTGCGGGGAAAGCACAGATACGCAGTATTTT. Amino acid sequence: CATSDCGESTDTQYF.

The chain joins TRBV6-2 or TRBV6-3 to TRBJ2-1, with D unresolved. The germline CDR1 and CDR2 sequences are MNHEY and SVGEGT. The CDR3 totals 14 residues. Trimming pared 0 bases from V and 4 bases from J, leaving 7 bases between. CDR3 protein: CASSYSTTYNEQFF. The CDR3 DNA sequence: TGTGCCAGCAGTTACTCCACTACTTACAATGAGCAGTTCTTC.

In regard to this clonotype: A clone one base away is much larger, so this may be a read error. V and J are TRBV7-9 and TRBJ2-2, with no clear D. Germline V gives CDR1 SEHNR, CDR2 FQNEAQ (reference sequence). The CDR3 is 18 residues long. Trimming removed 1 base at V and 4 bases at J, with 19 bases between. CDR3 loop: CASSLDPRPTTRTGELFF. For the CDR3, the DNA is TGTGCCAGCAGCTTAGACCCCCGACCCACCACCCGCACCGGGGAGCTGTTTTTT.

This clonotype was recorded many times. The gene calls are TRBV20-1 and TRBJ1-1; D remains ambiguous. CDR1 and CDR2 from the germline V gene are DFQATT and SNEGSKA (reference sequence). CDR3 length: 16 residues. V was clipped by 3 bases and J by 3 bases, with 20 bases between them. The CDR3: CSASQAPGIHDTEAFF. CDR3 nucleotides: TGCAGTGCTAGTCAAGCACCCGGGATCCATGACACTGAAGCTTTCTTT.

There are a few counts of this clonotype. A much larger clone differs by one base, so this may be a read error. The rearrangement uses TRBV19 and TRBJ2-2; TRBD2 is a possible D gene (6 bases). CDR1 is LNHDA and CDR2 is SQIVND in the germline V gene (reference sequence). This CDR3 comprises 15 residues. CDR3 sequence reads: CAGSISSAGTGELFF. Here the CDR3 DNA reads TGTGCCGGTAGTATATCTAGCGCGGGCACCGGGGAGCTGTTTTTT.

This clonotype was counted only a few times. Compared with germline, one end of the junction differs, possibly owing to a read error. The CDR3 region is CASGLGTGPGEQFF. The CDR3 DNA sequence: TGTGCCAGCGGCTTAGGCACAGGGCCAGGAGAGCAGTTCTTC. V is TRBV13 and J is TRBJ2-1; tentatively, D is TRBD1 (6 bases). CDR3 length equals 14 residues. The germline V gene encodes CDR1 PRHDT and CDR2 FYEKMQ (reference sequence).

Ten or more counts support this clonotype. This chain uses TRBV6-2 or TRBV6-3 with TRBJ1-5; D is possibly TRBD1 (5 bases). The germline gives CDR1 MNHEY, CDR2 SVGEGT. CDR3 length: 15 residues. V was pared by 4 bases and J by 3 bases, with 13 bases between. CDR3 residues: CASSSGDGTNQPQHF. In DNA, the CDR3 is TGTGCCAGCAGTTCCGGGGACGGAACCAATCAGCCCCAGCATTTT.

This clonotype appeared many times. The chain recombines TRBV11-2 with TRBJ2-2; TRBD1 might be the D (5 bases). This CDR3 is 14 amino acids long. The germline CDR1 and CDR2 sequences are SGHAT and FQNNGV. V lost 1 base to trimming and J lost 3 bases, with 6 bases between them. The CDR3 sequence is CASSLVGDTGELFF. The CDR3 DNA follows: TGTGCCAGCAGCTTAGTAGGGGACACCGGGGAGCTGTTTTTT.

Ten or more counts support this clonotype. CDR3: CAWSRGGVDEQFF. The CDR3 nucleotides read TGTGCCTGGAGCCGGGGGGGCGTCGATGAGCAGTTCTTC. The chain employs TRBV30 and TRBJ2-1; 8 positions agree with TRBD2. After removal of 3 bases from V and 8 bases from J, the junction contained 6 bases not matched to a gene. The CDR3 runs 13 residues. Germline CDR1 is GTSNPN and CDR2 is SVGIG (reference sequence).

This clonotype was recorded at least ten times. CDR3 bases: TGTGCCAGTAAGCGCGTAGGCACTGAAGCTTTCTTT. Translation gives CASKRVGTEAFF. The chain has TRBV19 and TRBJ1-1; D is uncertain. Germline V gives CDR1 LNHDA, CDR2 SQIVND (reference sequence). CDR3 length: 12 amino acids. The V end lost 7 bases, the J end lost 4 bases, and 10 bases lay between the germline ends.

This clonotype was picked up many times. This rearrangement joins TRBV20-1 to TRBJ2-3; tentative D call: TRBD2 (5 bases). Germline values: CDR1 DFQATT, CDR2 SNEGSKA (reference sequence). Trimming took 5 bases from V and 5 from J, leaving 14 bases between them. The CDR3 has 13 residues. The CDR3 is CSARGGSEDTQYF. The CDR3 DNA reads TGCAGTGCTCGGGGTGGGTCCGAAGATACGCAGTATTTT.

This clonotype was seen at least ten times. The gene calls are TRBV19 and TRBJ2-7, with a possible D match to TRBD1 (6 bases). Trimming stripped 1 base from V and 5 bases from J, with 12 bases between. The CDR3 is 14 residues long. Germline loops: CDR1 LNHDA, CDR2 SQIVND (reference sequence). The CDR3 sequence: CASSIGQGIHEQYF. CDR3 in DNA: TGTGCCAGTAGTATAGGCCAGGGGATCCACGAGCAGTACTTC. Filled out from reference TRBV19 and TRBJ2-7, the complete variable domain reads DGGITQSPKYLFRKEGQNVTLSCEQNLNHDAMYWYRQDPGQGLRLIYYSQIVNDFQKGDIAEGYSVSREKKESFPLTVTSAQKNPTAFYLCASSIGQGIHEQYFGPGTRLTVT.

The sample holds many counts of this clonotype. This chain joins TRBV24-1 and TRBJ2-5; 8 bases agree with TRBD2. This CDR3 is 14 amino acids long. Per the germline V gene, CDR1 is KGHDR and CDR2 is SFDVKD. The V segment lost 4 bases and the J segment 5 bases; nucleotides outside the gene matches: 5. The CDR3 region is CATSDPGLAETQYF. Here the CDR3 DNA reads TGTGCCACCAGTGACCCCGGACTAGCCGAGACCCAGTACTTC.

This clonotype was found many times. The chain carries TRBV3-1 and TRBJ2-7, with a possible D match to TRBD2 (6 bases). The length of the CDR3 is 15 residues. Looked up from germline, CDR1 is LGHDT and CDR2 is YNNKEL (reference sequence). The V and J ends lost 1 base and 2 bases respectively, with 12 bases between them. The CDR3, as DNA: TGTGCCAGCAGCCAAGTCGGAGGGCAGGCCTACGAGCAGTACTTC. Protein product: CASSQVGGQAYEQYF.

This CDR3 reads CASTPRWPLDEQYF. DNA of the CDR3: TGTGCCAGCACCCCCCGGTGGCCATTGGACGAGCAGTACTTC. This sequence joins TRBV5-6 and TRBJ2-7; D unclear. The CDR3 totals 14 residues. Germline CDR1 and CDR2: SGHDT and YYEEEE. Trimming took 6 bases from V and 5 from J, leaving 18 bases between them.